The next 32 T cell receptor beta chains were all read from a single sample in a study of cytomegalovirus exposure and HLA in healthy donors. The PCR contained 60 Vbeta and 13 Jbeta primers. The method was immunoSEQ multiplex PCR; TCRdb's version includes in-frame clones alone and lacks a portion of them. This table has 95,000 to 150,000 clones, just under 75% appearing once. The sequencing sample was made of PBMCs. These receptors originate from a man in his 60s in good health and CMV-seropositive.

The sample holds a few counts of this clone. The V call is TRBV29-1, the J call TRBJ1-1, with a possible D match to TRBD1 (6 bases). The CDR3 is 12 residues long. Trimming removed 6 bases from V and 6 bases from J, with 14 bases in between. Per germline, CDR1 SQVTM and CDR2 ANQGSEA. This chain's CDR3 is CSVDTGSAEAFF. The CDR3 DNA reads TGCAGCGTGGATACAGGGAGCGCTGAAGCTTTCTTT.

This sequence joins TRBV2 and TRBJ2-5, with 11 bases lining up with TRBD2. CDR3 length: 15 residues. V shed 4 bases and J 5 bases; nucleotides not matched to a gene: 6. CDR1 and CDR2 from the germline V gene are SNHLY and FYNNEI. CDR3 sequence: CASSVSGGAEETQYF. DNA of the CDR3: TGTGCCAGCAGTGTTAGCGGGGGGGCCGAGGAGACCCAGTACTTC.

The rearrangement joins TRBV5-1 to TRBJ1-4; D perhaps matches TRBD1 (6 bases). This CDR3 has 13 residues. Germline V gene lookup returns CDR1 SGHRS and CDR2 YFSETQ. V was clipped by 0 bases and J by 15 bases, with 15 bases between them. This CDR3 is CASSLAVDSSMFF. Written as DNA, the CDR3 is TGCGCCAGCAGCTTGGCCGTGGACAGTTCAATGTTTTTT.

The chain employs TRBV10-1 and TRBJ1-5, with 10 positions matching TRBD1. The CDR3 contains 15 residues. Per germline, CDR1 WNHNN and CDR2 SYGVQD (reference sequence). The V segment lost 6 bases and the J segment 3 bases; nucleotides outside the gene matches: 5. The CDR3 nucleotides read TGCGCCAGCAGGGGACAGGGGCTCTTCAATCAGCCCCAGCATTTT. It codes for CASRGQGLFNQPQHF.

The chain is built from TRBV28 and TRBJ1-4; D gene unclear. The CDR3 length is 14 residues. Germline CDR1 is MDHEN and CDR2 is SYDVKM. The V end was cut by 2 bases, the J end by 8 bases, with 12 bases between. The CDR3 DNA sequence: TGTGCCAGCAGTTTAATGGCGGCGGGCGAAAAACTGTTTTTT. This encodes CASSLMAAGEKLFF. The variable domain in full, completed from reference TRBV28 and TRBJ1-4, reads DVKVTQSSRYLVKRTGEKVFLECVQDMDHENMFWYRQDPGLGLRLIYFSYDVKMKEKGDIPEGYSVSREKKERFSLILESASTNQTSMYLCASSLMAAGEKLFFGSGTQLSVL.

This rearrangement joins TRBV9 to TRBJ1-3; perhaps TRBD1 as D (6 bases). The CDR3 is 16 residues long. V lost 4 bases to trimming and J lost 0 bases, with 14 bases between them. Per the germline V gene, CDR1 is SGDLS and CDR2 is YYNGEE. CDR3 in amino acids: CASSTNDRRSGNTIYF. CDR3 sequence (DNA): TGTGCCAGCAGCACCAACGACAGGCGCTCTGGAAACACCATATATTTT. The complete variable domain, with remaining parts taken from reference TRBV9 and TRBJ1-3, reads DSGVTQTPKHLITATGQRVTLRCSPRSGDLSVYWYQQSLDQGLQFLIQYYNGEERAKGNILERFSAQQFPDLHSELNLSSLELGDSALYFCASSTNDRRSGNTIYFGEGSWLTVV.

This rearrangement joins TRBV29-1 to TRBJ2-7, with 9 nucleotides matching TRBD2. J gave up 2 bases and V 0 bases, and 5 bases lay outside the gene matches. This CDR3 region has 15 residues. The germline V gene encodes CDR1 SQVTM and CDR2 ANQGSEA. CDR3 nucleotides: TGCAGCGTTGAAGAGAGGTCTAGCGGGGCCTACGAGCAGTACTTC. It codes for CSVEERSSGAYEQYF.

The chain has TRBV7-9 and TRBJ1-2, with D uncertain. The CDR3 totals 14 residues. Germline values: CDR1 SEHNR, CDR2 FQNEAQ (reference sequence). The V end lost 1 base, the J end lost 4 bases, and 10 bases lay between the germline ends. CDR3 bases: TGTGCCAGCAGCTTAGGACGGGCGGGCTATGGCTACACCTTC. Translation gives CASSLGRAGYGYTF.

The V gene is TRBV19, the J gene TRBJ2-7, with a weak D call TRBD1 (5 bases). With 3 bases removed from V and 2 bases from J, the gap between germline ends came to 14 bases. This CDR3 is built from 15 residues. The germline gives CDR1 LNHDA, CDR2 SQIVND (reference sequence). The CDR3 DNA sequence: TGTGCCAGTAGTATCATGAAGGGGATGACCTACGAGCAGTACTTC. Protein sequence: CASSIMKGMTYEQYF.

The rearrangement links TRBV7-8 to TRBJ1-6; D uncertain. The CDR3 is 17 amino acids. Trimming removed 5 bases from V and 0 bases from J, with 14 bases in between. Germline lookup yields CDR1 SGHVS and CDR2 FQNEAQ. CDR3 DNA sequence: TGTGCCAGCAGCCCTTTCTTTGTGAGCTCCTATAATTCACCCCTCCACTTT. This encodes CASSPFFVSSYNSPLHF.

The genes are TRBV11-1 and TRBJ2-1, with D perhaps matching TRBD1 (6 bases). The length of the CDR3 is 16 residues. The V and J ends lost 4 bases and 2 bases respectively, with 15 bases between them. CDR1 is SGHAT and CDR2 is FQDESV in the germline V gene (reference sequence). CDR3 nucleotide sequence: TGTGCCAGCAGCTCCCCGGACAGTACACCCTACAATGAGCAGTTCTTC. Protein: CASSSPDSTPYNEQFF.

V gene TRBV6-6 combines with J gene TRBJ2-7, with 10 bases aligning to TRBD2. Germline assignment: CDR1 MNHNY and CDR2 SVGAGI (reference sequence). J gave up 3 bases and V 5 bases, and 7 bases lay outside the gene matches. CDR3 length: 15 amino acids. The DNA of the CDR3 is TGTGCCAGCAGTCTCCGGCTAGCGGGGGACTACGAGCAGTACTTC. Protein sequence: CASSLRLAGDYEQYF.

The chain joins TRBV9 to TRBJ1-2, with TRBD1 matching over 7 bases. There are 17 residues in the CDR3. V was clipped by 0 bases and J by 2 bases; unmatched bases: 10. In germline, CDR1 is SGDLS, CDR2 YYNGEE. The CDR3, as DNA: TGTGCCAGCAGCGTAGGTAGGGGGACAGCGGGCAACTATGGCTACACCTTC. It encodes CASSVGRGTAGNYGYTF.

The chain is built from TRBV6-1 and TRBJ2-1, with TRBD2 as a possible D gene (6 bases). The CDR3 sequence is 16 residues long. Trimming took off 4 bases at V and 10 bases at J, with 23 bases between the two ends. Germline V gene lookup returns CDR1 MNHNS and CDR2 SASEGT. Here the CDR3 DNA reads TGTGCCAGCAGTGTCGGGGTGGCGTCTAGCGAGGGAGAGCAGTTCTTC. It is translated as CASSVGVASSEGEQFF.

This clone was observed a handful of times. This chain connects TRBV2 to TRBJ2-2; D is perhaps TRBD1 (6 bases). The CDR3 has 14 amino acids. V lost 4 bases and J 3 bases, leaving 9 bases between the germline ends. From germline, CDR1 is SNHLY and CDR2 FYNNEI. This CDR3 is CASSVYRDTGELFF. The CDR3, as DNA: TGTGCCAGCAGTGTTTACAGGGACACCGGGGAGCTGTTTTTT.

The chain links TRBV19 to TRBJ1-1; 7 bases match TRBD1. The J segment lost 5 bases and the V segment lost 10 bases, leaving 7 bases of the junction unmatched. CDR3 length equals 12 residues. Germline V gives CDR1 LNHDA, CDR2 SQIVND (reference sequence). CDR3 residues: CATRTGGTEAFF. The CDR3 DNA follows: TGTGCCACAAGGACAGGAGGAACTGAAGCTTTCTTT. Full variable domain (remainder filled in from reference TRBV19 and TRBJ1-1): DGGITQSPKYLFRKEGQNVTLSCEQNLNHDAMYWYRQDPGQGLRLIYYSQIVNDFQKGDIAEGYSVSREKKESFPLTVTSAQKNPTAFYLCATRTGGTEAFFGQGTRLTVV.

The chain recombines TRBV7-9 with TRBJ1-3; D gene unclear. Trimming removed 2 bases at V and 8 bases at J, with 7 bases between. The CDR3 has 12 residues. CDR1 is SEHNR, CDR2 FQNEAQ, per germline (reference sequence). CDR3 nucleotide sequence: TGTGCCAGCAGCTTACAGACTGACACCATATATTTT. Protein sequence: CASSLQTDTIYF.

This clone was recorded only once. The chain recombines TRBV2 with TRBJ2-1; D possibly corresponds to TRBD1 (6 bases). Germline lookup yields CDR1 SNHLY and CDR2 FYNNEI. The CDR3 length is 11 residues. Trimming removed 7 bases at V and 7 bases at J, with 8 bases between. CDR3 DNA: TGTGCCAGCAACAGGGCTAATGAGCAGTTCTTC. Amino acid sequence: CASNRANEQFF. Full variable domain (missing parts from reference TRBV2 and TRBJ2-1): EPEVTQTPSHQVTQMGQEVILRCVPISNHLYFYWYRQILGQKVEFLVSFYNNEISEKSEIFDDQFSVERPDGSNFTLKIRSTKLEDSAMYFCASNRANEQFFGPGTRLTVL.

DNA of the CDR3: TGTGCCAGCAGCTTCTTAACAGGGGAGTGGGAGACCCAGTACTTC. This sequence encodes CASSFLTGEWETQYF. The gene calls are TRBV11-1 and TRBJ2-5; 7 nucleotides match TRBD1. Germline lookup yields CDR1 SGHAT and CDR2 FQDESV (reference sequence). This CDR3 is built from 15 residues. After removal of 3 bases from V and 5 bases from J, the junction contained 9 bases not matched to a gene.

This chain links TRBV19 with TRBJ1-6; D call uncertain. Germline V CDR1 and CDR2: LNHDA, SQIVND (reference sequence). V gave up 3 bases and J gave up 9 bases, with 6 bases separating them. This CDR3 comprises 12 residues. The CDR3 coding sequence is TGTGCCAGTAGTATCGGGTTTTCACCCCTCCACTTT. Protein sequence: CASSIGFSPLHF.

There are a few counts of this clone. This chain joins TRBV5-1 and TRBJ2-1, with D perhaps TRBD2 (5 bases). Germline values: CDR1 SGHRS, CDR2 YFSETQ. The CDR3 length is 15 residues. Trimming took 2 bases from V and 2 from J, leaving 11 bases between them. The chain's CDR3 is CASSLTGSAYNEQFF. CDR3 DNA sequence: TGCGCCAGCAGCTTAACGGGGAGCGCCTACAATGAGCAGTTCTTC.

The chain carries TRBV29-1 and TRBJ1-1; D remains unclear. The V and J ends lost 4 bases and 3 bases respectively, with 9 bases between them. This CDR3 comprises 12 residues. The germline gives CDR1 SQVTM, CDR2 ANQGSEA. The CDR3: CSVGSGDTEAFF. CDR3 in DNA: TGCAGCGTTGGTTCCGGGGACACTGAAGCTTTCTTT.

The V call is TRBV30, the J call TRBJ1-4; 9 nucleotides agree with TRBD1. Per the germline V gene, CDR1 is GTSNPN and CDR2 is SVGIG (reference sequence). The CDR3 length is 16 residues. The V segment lost 3 bases and the J segment 2 bases; nucleotides outside the gene matches: 7. CDR3 sequence (DNA): TGTGCCTGGAGAGATGACAGGGGGTTCACTAATGAAAAACTGTTTTTT. Amino acids: CAWRDDRGFTNEKLFF.

In this sample, this clone turned up once. The rearrangement uses TRBV5-1 and TRBJ1-1, with TRBD1 matching 7 bases. The CDR3 runs 12 residues. Germline assignment: CDR1 SGHRS and CDR2 YFSETQ. V trimming: 3 bases; J trimming: 8 bases; junction bases outside the gene matches: 4. The CDR3 loop reads CASSWGQNEAFF. CDR3 sequence (DNA): TGCGCCAGCAGCTGGGGACAGAACGAAGCTTTCTTT.

The chain joins TRBV11-3 to TRBJ2-3, with TRBD1 matching 8 bases. This CDR3 is 16 amino acids long. Germline V gives CDR1 SGHNT, CDR2 YENEEA. Germline trimming cut 2 bases from V and 4 bases from J; bases unmatched to any gene: 8. CDR3 loop: CASSLSTGGRPDTQYF. CDR3 nucleotides: TGTGCCAGCAGCTTATCCACAGGGGGAAGGCCAGATACGCAGTATTTT.

This rearrangement joins TRBV19 to TRBJ1-4; D is uncertain. In germline, CDR1 is LNHDA, CDR2 SQIVND (reference sequence). Between the trimmed V and J ends, which lost 1 base and 6 bases, there was a span of 3 bases. The CDR3 contains 12 residues. CDR3 residues: CASSIGDEKLFF. CDR3 sequence (DNA): TGTGCCAGTAGTATAGGAGATGAAAAACTGTTTTTT.

The chain carries TRBV2 and TRBJ2-7; unclear D gene. V was cut by 3 bases and J by 10 bases, with 10 bases left in between. The CDR3 runs to 11 residues. Germline lookup yields CDR1 SNHLY and CDR2 FYNNEI. CDR3 DNA sequence: TGTGCCAGCAGTGATTTAGATCCACAGTACTTC. Residues: CASSDLDPQYF.

The gene calls are TRBV6-5 and TRBJ1-1, with 7 bases aligning to TRBD1. The V gene's germline CDR1 is MNHEY and CDR2 SVGAGI. With V trimmed by 2 bases and J by 1 base, 1 base remained unmatched. CDR3 length equals 14 residues. CDR3 in DNA: TGTGCCAGCAGTTACACAGGGGAGAACACTGAAGCTTTCTTT. Encoded protein: CASSYTGENTEAFF.

This chain links TRBV7-9 with TRBJ2-1; D possibly corresponds to TRBD2 (6 bases). The V end was cut by 3 bases, the J end by 1 base, with 10 bases between. The CDR3 has 15 amino acids. Germline lookup yields CDR1 SEHNR and CDR2 FQNEAQ (reference sequence). The DNA for the CDR3 is TGTGCCAGCAGCTTCGGGGGTCTTTCCTACAATGAGCAGTTCTTC. Translated, it gives CASSFGGLSYNEQFF. Filled out from reference TRBV7-9 and TRBJ2-1, the complete variable domain reads DTGVSQNPRHKITKRGQNVTFRCDPISEHNRLYWYRQTLGQGPEFLTYFQNEAQLEKSRLLSDRFSAERPKGSFSTLEIQRTEQGDSAMYLCASSFGGLSYNEQFFGPGTRLTVL.

The chain recombines TRBV9 with TRBJ2-5, with 7 bases that match TRBD2. With 0 bases clipped from V and 0 bases from J, the junction kept 5 bases outside the gene matches. The CDR3 has 16 residues. Germline V lookup: CDR1 SGDLS, CDR2 YYNGEE. The CDR3 loop reads CASSVGNGGNQETQYF. CDR3 coding DNA: TGTGCCAGCAGCGTAGGAAACGGGGGGAACCAAGAGACCCAGTACTTC.

The V gene is TRBV5-6, the J gene TRBJ1-2; 8 nucleotides align to TRBD1. The germline V gene encodes CDR1 SGHDT and CDR2 YYEEEE. The CDR3 covers 13 residues. J lost 6 bases, V lost 3 bases, and 4 bases had no gene match. CDR3 protein: CASSWTGTDGYTF. The CDR3 DNA reads TGTGCCAGCAGCTGGACAGGGACCGATGGCTACACCTTC.

The chain uses TRBV28 and TRBJ1-4; no clear D gene. Trimming removed 6 bases at V and 10 bases at J, with 18 bases between. CDR3 length equals 14 residues. The V gene's germline CDR1 is MDHEN and CDR2 SYDVKM. The CDR3 is CASSRSAITRKLFF. The CDR3 region has the DNA TGTGCCAGCAGCCGCTCGGCCATCACTAGAAAACTGTTTTTT.